This TCR beta chain was sequenced for a study of blood T cell repertoires in COVID-19. Study-level information: Acute-phase and convalescent COVID-19 samples originated in the United States, Italy and Spain. PBMCs, B-cell-depleted T cells, or T cells provided the cDNA or gDNA that made up the material.

As handled by the study authors: Reference gene primer amplification gave estimated nucleated cell counts. The repertoire was sequenced with immunoSEQ multiplex PCR; TCRdb's copy has only in-frame clones and lacks some. V, J and clone size are those of that table, while D and trimming were read from the DNA. Of some 340,000 clones listed, 65% to 85% are singletons. This TCR derives from a man aged 25 to 40 with active or convalescent COVID-19. The sequenced sample consisted of peripheral blood.

The CDR3 coding sequence is TGTGCCAGTACCCGACTAGCGGGGGGGCGGCAGTACTTC. Translated: CASTRLAGGRQYF. The rearrangement uses TRBV19 and TRBJ2-7, with 14 nucleotides matching TRBD2. Germline CDR1 reads LNHDA; CDR2 reads SQIVND (reference sequence). This CDR3 region has 13 residues. V gave up 7 bases and J gave up 9 bases; unmatched junction bases: 5.